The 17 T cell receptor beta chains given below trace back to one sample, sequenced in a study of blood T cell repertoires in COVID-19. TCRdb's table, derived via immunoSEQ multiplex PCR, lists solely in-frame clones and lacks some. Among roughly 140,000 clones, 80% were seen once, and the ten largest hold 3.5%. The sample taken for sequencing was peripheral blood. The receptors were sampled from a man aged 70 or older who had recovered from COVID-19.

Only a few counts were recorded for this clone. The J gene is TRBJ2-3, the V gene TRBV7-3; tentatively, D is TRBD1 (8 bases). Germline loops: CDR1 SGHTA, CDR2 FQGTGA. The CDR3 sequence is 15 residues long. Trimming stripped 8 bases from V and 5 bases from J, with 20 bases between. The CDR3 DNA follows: TGTGCCAGCTCCTCAGGGGGCGGGAGCGAAGATACGCAGTATTTT. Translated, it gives CASSSGGGSEDTQYF.

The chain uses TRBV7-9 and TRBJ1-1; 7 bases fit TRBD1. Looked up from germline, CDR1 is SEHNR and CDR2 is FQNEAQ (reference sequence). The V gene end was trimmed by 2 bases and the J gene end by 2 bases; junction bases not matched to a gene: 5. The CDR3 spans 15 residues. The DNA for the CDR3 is TGTGCCAGCAGCTTACCTGGGACAGACAACACTGAAGCTTTCTTT. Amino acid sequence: CASSLPGTDNTEAFF. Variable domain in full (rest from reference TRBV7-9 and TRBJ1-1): DTGVSQNPRHKITKRGQNVTFRCDPISEHNRLYWYRQTLGQGPEFLTYFQNEAQLEKSRLLSDRFSAERPKGSFSTLEIQRTEQGDSAMYLCASSLPGTDNTEAFFGQGTRLTVV.

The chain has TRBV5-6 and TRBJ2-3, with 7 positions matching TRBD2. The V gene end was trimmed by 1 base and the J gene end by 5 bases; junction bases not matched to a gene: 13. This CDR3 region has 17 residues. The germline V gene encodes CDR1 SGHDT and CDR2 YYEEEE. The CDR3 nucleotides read TGTGCCAGCAGCTTGAACGGCGGGAGCTTTCGTGGAGATACGCAGTATTTT. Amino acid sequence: CASSLNGGSFRGDTQYF. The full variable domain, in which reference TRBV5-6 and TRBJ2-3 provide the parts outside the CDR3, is DAGVTQSPTHLIKTRGQQVTLRCSPKSGHDTVSWYQQALGQGPQFIFQYYEEEERQRGNFPDRFSGHQFPNYSSELNVNALLLGDSALYLCASSLNGGSFRGDTQYFGPGTRLTVL.

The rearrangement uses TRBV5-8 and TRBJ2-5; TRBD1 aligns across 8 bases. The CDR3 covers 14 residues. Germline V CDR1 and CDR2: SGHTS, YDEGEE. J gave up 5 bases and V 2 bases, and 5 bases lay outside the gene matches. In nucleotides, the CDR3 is TGTGCCAGCAGCTTAGGACAGGGACGGGAGACCCAGTACTTC. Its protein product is CASSLGQGRETQYF.

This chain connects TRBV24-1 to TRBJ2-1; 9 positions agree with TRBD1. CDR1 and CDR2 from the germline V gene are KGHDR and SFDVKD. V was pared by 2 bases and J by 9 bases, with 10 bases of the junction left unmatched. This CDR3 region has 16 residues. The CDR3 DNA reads TGTGCCACCAGTGATTCGGACAGGGGATGGTATAGTGAGCAGTTCTTC. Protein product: CATSDSDRGWYSEQFF.

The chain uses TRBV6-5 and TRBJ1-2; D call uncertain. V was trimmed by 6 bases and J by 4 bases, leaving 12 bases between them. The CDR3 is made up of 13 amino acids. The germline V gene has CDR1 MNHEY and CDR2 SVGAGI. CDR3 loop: CASSSGGPYGYTF. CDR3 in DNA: TGTGCCAGCAGCTCCGGAGGTCCCTATGGCTACACCTTC.

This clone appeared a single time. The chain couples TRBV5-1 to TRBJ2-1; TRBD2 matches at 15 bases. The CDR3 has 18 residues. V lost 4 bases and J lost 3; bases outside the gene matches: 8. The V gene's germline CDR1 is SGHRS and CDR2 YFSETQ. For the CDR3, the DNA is TGCGCCAGCAGCGTACGGACTAGCGGGAGGGCCGGCTACAATGAGCAGTTCTTC. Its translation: CASSVRTSGRAGYNEQFF.

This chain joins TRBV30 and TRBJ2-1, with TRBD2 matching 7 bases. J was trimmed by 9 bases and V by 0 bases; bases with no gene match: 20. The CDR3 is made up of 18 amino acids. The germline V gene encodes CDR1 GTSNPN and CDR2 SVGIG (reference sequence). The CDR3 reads CAWSVLFLGRELPGEQFF. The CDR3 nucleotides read TGTGCCTGGAGTGTATTATTCCTTGGGCGGGAGCTCCCCGGTGAGCAGTTCTTC.

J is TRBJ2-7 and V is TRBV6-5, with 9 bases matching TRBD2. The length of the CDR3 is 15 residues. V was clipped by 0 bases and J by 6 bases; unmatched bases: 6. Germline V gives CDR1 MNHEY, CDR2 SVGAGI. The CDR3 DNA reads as TGTGCCAGCAGTTACTCTGGACTAGCGAGTTCCGAGCAGTACTTC. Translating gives CASSYSGLASSEQYF.

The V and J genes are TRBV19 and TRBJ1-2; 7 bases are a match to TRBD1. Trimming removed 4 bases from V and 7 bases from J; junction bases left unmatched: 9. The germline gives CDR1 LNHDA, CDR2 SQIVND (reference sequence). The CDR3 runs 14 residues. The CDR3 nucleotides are TGTGCCAGTAGTACAGGACAGGCTTACTCTGGCTACACCTTC. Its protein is CASSTGQAYSGYTF.

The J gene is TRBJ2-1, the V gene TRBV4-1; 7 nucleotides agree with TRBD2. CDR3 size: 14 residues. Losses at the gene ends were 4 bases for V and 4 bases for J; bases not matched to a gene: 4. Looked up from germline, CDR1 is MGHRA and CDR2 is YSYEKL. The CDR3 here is CASSPERGYNEQFF. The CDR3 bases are TGCGCCAGCAGCCCTGAGCGGGGATACAATGAGCAGTTCTTC.

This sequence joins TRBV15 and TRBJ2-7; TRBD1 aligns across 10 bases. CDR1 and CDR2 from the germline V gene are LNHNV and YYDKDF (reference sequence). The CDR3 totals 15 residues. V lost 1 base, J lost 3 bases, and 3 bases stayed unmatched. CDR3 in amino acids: CATSRGDRGNYEQYF. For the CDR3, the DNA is TGTGCCACCAGCAGAGGGGACAGGGGAAACTACGAGCAGTACTTC. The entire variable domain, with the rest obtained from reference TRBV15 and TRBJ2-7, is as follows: DAMVIQNPRYQVTQFGKPVTLSCSQTLNHNVMYWYQQKSSQAPKLLFHYYDKDFNNEADTPDNFQSRRPNTSFCFLDIRSPGLGDTAMYLCATSRGDRGNYEQYFGPGTRLTVT.

The CDR3 DNA reads TGTGCCAGCAGAAGCCGAGGGCAGGGGGAAAGGTACGAGCAGTACTTC. This codes for CASRSRGQGERYEQYF. This chain links TRBV7-9 with TRBJ2-7, with 7 bases that match TRBD1. Germline-derived CDR1 and CDR2 are SEHNR and FQNEAQ (reference sequence). V was pared by 6 bases and J by 4 bases, with 15 bases of the junction left unmatched. The CDR3 totals 16 residues.

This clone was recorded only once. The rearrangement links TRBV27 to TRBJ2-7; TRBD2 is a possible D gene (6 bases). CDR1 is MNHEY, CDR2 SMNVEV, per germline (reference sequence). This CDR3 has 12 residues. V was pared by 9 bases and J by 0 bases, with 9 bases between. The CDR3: CASGGVSYEQYF. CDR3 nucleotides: TGTGCCAGTGGAGGGGTCTCCTACGAGCAGTACTTC.

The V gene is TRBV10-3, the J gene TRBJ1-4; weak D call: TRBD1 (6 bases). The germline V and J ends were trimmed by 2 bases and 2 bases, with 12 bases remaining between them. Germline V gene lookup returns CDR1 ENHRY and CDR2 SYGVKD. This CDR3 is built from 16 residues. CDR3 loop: CAISETLTGTNEKLFF. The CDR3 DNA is TGTGCCATCAGTGAGACCTTAACAGGGACTAATGAAAAACTGTTTTTT.

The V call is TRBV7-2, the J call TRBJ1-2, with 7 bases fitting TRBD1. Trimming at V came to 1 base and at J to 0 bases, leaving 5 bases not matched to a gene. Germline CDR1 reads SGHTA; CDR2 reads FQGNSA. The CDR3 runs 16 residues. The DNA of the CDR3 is TGTGCCAGCAGCTTAGTGACAGGGCCCTCTAACTATGGCTACACCTTC. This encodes CASSLVTGPSNYGYTF.

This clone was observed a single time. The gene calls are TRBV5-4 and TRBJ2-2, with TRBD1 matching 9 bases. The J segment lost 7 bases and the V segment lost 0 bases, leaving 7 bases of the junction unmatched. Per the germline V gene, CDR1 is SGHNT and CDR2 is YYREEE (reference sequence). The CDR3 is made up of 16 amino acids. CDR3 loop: CASSLVTGGFHGELFF. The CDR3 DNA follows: TGTGCCAGCAGCTTGGTGACAGGGGGATTTCACGGGGAGCTGTTTTTT.